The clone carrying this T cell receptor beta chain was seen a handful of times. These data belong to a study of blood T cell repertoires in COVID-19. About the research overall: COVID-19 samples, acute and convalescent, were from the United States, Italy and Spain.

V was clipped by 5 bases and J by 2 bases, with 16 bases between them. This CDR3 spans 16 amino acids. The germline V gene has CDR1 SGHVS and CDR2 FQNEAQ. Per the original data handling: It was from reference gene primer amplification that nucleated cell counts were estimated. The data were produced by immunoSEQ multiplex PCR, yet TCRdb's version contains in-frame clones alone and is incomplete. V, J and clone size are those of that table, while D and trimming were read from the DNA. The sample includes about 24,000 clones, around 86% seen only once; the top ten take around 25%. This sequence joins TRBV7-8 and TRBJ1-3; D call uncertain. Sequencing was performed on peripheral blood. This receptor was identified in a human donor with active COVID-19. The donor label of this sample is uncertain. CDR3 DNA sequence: TGTGCCAGCAGCCCTGTGGTCGTAGCCCCTGGAAACACCATATATTTT. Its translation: CASSPVVVAPGNTIYF.